These T cell receptor beta chains were read from a single sample in a study of blood T cells in healthy people across ages. MiXCR, applied by TCRdb to the 5' RACE reads, yields one record per CDR3 protein. The repertoire has about 400,000 distinct CDR3 sequences, over 45% of them found once; the top ten carry about 54%. The specimen was blood. These receptors came from a man in his 60s in good health. Each CDR3 is given with its conserved first and last residue. The D gene is left open where the match is weak.

d_gene	v_gene	CDR3aa
NA	TRBV6-2/TRBV6-3	CASSSSGDRSEQYF
NA	TRBV4-1	CASSQVGAQGQPQHF
TRBD2	TRBV20-1	CSAREVSGSTVNEQYF
NA	TRBV29-1	CSVSFGGNSYKEQFF
TRBD1	TRBV29-1	CSVGLDRAEQYF
TRBD2	TRBV6-1	CASSTRTSGSLQETQFF
TRBD2	TRBV3-1	CASSPSLGTSGSGETQYF
TRBD1	TRBV6-5	CATQPGQGNEQYF
NA	TRBV3-1	CASSQGGFANYGYTF
TRBD2	TRBV6-5	CASSYSVAGADTQYF